The present entry profiles one T cell receptor beta chain with its context. The antigen remains unidentified. CDR1 and CDR2 (germline): LGHNT, FRNRAP. The CDR3 is 16 residues long. Trimming removed 0 bases from V and 5 bases from J; junction bases left unmatched: 9. The entry originates in a study of CD4 T cells in relation to SARS-CoV-2 and coronaviruses. Clones were read by immunoSEQ multiplex PCR, and TCRdb kept only the in-frame ones, dropping some. The sample contains around 69,000 clones, about 94% of which appear only once. Before the COVID-19 pandemic, during about 2011-2018, CD4+ T cells were taken from unexposed donors. Study-level findings and limits: According to naive versus memory sequencing, detected responses are memory recall, not newly primed. In roughly 65% of donors, memory CD4+ clonotypes crossrecognized SARS-CoV-2 and at least one common cold coronavirus spike. Pre-pandemic and post-infection samples never came from the same donor. Crossreactivity was assessed only for spike protein, not other viral proteins.

The chain recombines TRBV12-5 with TRBJ1-2; 7 bases line up with TRBD1. Sequenced material: naive CD4+ T cells from PBMCs. As for subset: naive CD4+ T cells isolated by negative enrichment. The source of this sequence is a human donor in good health. DNA of the CDR3: TGTGCTAGTGGTTTGGTAGGGGGCCGGACCCTATATGGCTACACCTTC. This codes for CASGLVGGRTLYGYTF.